Sequencing of this T cell receptor beta chain was carried out in a study of cytomegalovirus exposure and HLA in healthy donors. The PCR employed 60 Vbeta primers together with 13 Jbeta primers. Here immunoSEQ multiplex PCR was the method, and the copy in TCRdb shows in-frame clones only, minus some. In all, the sample yields around 200,000 clones. V was pared by 3 bases and J by 2 bases, with 4 bases of the junction left unmatched. The CDR3 is 15 residues long. The germline V gene has CDR1 KGHSH and CDR2 LQKENI. The sequence came from a woman aged 30 to 39 in good health and CMV-seropositive. The material sequenced was PBMCs. The chain couples TRBV18 to TRBJ2-3; 8 bases agree with TRBD1. The CDR3 sequence: CASSPDRGNTDTQYF. The CDR3 coding sequence is TGTGCCAGCTCACCTGACAGGGGAAACACAGATACGCAGTATTTT. Using reference TRBV18 and TRBJ2-3 for the parts outside the CDR3, the full variable domain is NAGVMQNPRHLVRRRGQEARLRCSPMKGHSHVYWYRQLPEEGLKFMVYLQKENIIDESGMPKERFSAEFPKEGPSILRIQQVVRGDSAAYFCASSPDRGNTDTQYFGPGTRLTVL.